This TCR beta chain was recovered during a study of quantifying T cell responses using KT2 cells. Study-level information: Reverse transcription used primers in the TCR alpha and beta constant regions. Study-level findings and limits: KT2 sequences were detected down to about one KT2 cell per 100,000 PBMC.

Unfractionated PBMC were spiked with known numbers of KT2 clone cells. A range of KT2-to-PBMC ratios was made using fixed PBMC numbers. The cDNA 3' end received a ligated oligonucleotide with a UMI. First-round PCR used three to five cycles and beta primers RC1.1 and RC1.2 covering TRBC1 and TRBC2. From the second PCR onward, TCR alpha and beta chains were processed separately. TCRdb redid the calling of the UMI-ligation and nested PCR reads with MiXCR, one entry per CDR3 protein. Here the sample spans 40,000 to 50,000 distinct CDR3 sequences, 15% to 20% being singletons. The germline CDR1 and CDR2 sequences are MNHEY and SMNVEV (reference sequence). CDR3 length equals 14 residues. Trimming cost V 2 bases and J 5 bases, with 12 bases left between them. This clonotype occurred many times. Its antigen is still unknown.

This receptor was taken from a human donor. Sequences were obtained from PBMCs spiked with cells of the T cell clone KT2. This chain joins TRBV27 and TRBJ2-5; the D gene is possibly TRBD2 (5 bases). For the CDR3, the DNA is TGTGCCAGCAGTTTACGGCTAGCCGGGGAGACCCAGTACTTC. Translation gives CASSLRLAGETQYF.